What follows are 12 T cell receptor beta chains derived from one specimen sequenced in a study of shared clonotypes between healthy human individuals (dated by TCRdb to 2018 to 2021). The receptor library was made with the immunoSEQ multiplex PCR assay. Sourced from immuneACCESS, this table was stored by TCRdb with only in-frame sequences that have V and J called. A share of the clones is absent; for the studies checked, an unresolved V gene accounts for under half, and the remainder has no known explanation. The sample table holds over 2 million clones, of which 80% to 95% were seen once. The top ten hold approximately 0.41% of the sample. Sequenced input: naive CD4+ T cells from PBMCs. Reading the label with the study, this specimen's cell subset or site is: CD45RA+ positively selected. These receptors came from a man between 18 and 35 years old in good health. Some clones in this sample may be carry-over from other donors' samples.

The rearrangement links TRBV4-2 to TRBJ1-1; D call uncertain. CDR1 is LGHNA and CDR2 is YNFKEQ in the germline V gene. There are 17 residues in the CDR3. V was pared by 2 bases and J by 4 bases, with 20 bases between. The CDR3: CASSQHNLRSSGTEAFF. For the CDR3, the DNA is TGTGCCAGCAGCCAACATAATCTAAGGAGCTCGGGCACTGAAGCTTTCTTT.

This clone was observed a single time. The chain is built from TRBV25-1 and TRBJ2-2; TRBD1 might be the D (6 bases). Germline V lookup: CDR1 MGHDK, CDR2 SYGVNS. V lost 4 bases and J lost 2, with 14 bases in between. This CDR3 has 16 amino acids. Here the CDR3 DNA reads TGTGCCAGCAGTGCTCTCGGGACACTAAACACCGGGGAGCTGTTTTTT. Translating gives CASSALGTLNTGELFF.

This clone showed up just once. The genes are TRBV5-1 and TRBJ2-3, with 13 bases identical to TRBD2. Per the germline V gene, CDR1 is SGHRS and CDR2 is YFSETQ. The trim removed 2 bases at V and 5 bases at J, leaving 5 bases unmatched. This CDR3 has 16 residues. This CDR3 reads CASSFPLAGGEDTQYF. The CDR3 nucleotides read TGCGCCAGCAGCTTCCCACTAGCGGGAGGGGAAGATACGCAGTATTTT.

Notes on this clone: The junction does not match germline at one end; this may be a read error. V usage is TRBV2 and J usage is TRBJ1-2; D is undetermined. Germline CDR1 and CDR2: SNHLY and FYNNEI. The CDR3 has 13 residues. The CDR3 is CASSQDTNFGYTF. The CDR3 nucleotides are TGTGCCAGCAGCCAAGACACGAACTTTGGCTACACCTTC.

V and J are TRBV6-5 and TRBJ2-5; TRBD2 might be the D (5 bases). V lost 5 bases and J lost 5, with 12 bases in between. Germline V gene lookup returns CDR1 MNHEY and CDR2 SVGAGI. The CDR3 sequence is 13 residues long. The CDR3 loop reads CASSPLTGETQYF. Here the CDR3 DNA reads TGTGCCAGCAGTCCCCTCACGGGGGAGACCCAGTACTTC.

This chain connects TRBV7-9 to TRBJ2-1; 7 nucleotides agree with TRBD1. The CDR3 totals 17 residues. Germline CDR1 SEHNR, CDR2 FQNEAQ (reference sequence). V shed 5 bases and J 3 bases; nucleotides not matched to a gene: 13. The CDR3 coding sequence is TGTGCCAGCAGCCCTCCCCCCGGGACAGCCGACTACAATGAGCAGTTCTTC. Amino acid sequence: CASSPPPGTADYNEQFF.

With respect to this clone: The same CDR3 can be traced to other DNA sequences in this sample. This sequence joins TRBV6-1 and TRBJ2-7; no clear D gene. This CDR3 has 13 residues. The V end was cut by 3 bases, the J end by 1 base, with 7 bases between. The germline V gene encodes CDR1 MNHNS and CDR2 SASEGT. This CDR3 reads CASSEAASYEQYF. DNA of the CDR3: TGTGCCAGCAGTGAGGCGGCGTCCTACGAGCAGTACTTC.

The chain joins TRBV7-3 to TRBJ2-6; D unclear. Germline values: CDR1 SGHTA, CDR2 FQGTGA. This CDR3 is built from 16 residues. Trimming cost V 1 base and J 0 bases, with 7 bases left between them. The CDR3 region has the DNA TGTGCCAGCAGCTTAATCCCTATCTCTGGGGCCAACGTCCTGACTTTC. Residues: CASSLIPISGANVLTF. Full variable domain (remainder filled in from reference TRBV7-3 and TRBJ2-6): GAGVSQTPSNKVTEKGKYVELRCDPISGHTALYWYRQSLGQGPEFLIYFQGTGAADDSGLPNDRFFAVRPEGSVSTLKIQRTERGDSAVYLCASSLIPISGANVLTFGAGSRLTVL.

This clone has a single count. V usage is TRBV4-2 and J usage is TRBJ2-5; 9 nucleotides agree with TRBD2. Germline V gene lookup returns CDR1 LGHNA and CDR2 YNFKEQ. The CDR3 runs to 16 residues. The V segment lost 1 base and the J segment 5 bases; nucleotides outside the gene matches: 8. CDR3 coding DNA: TGTGCCAGCAGCCAAGGGCGGGAGGGCCTCTTGGAGACCCAGTACTTC. This codes for CASSQGREGLLETQYF.

The chain joins TRBV4-3 to TRBJ2-1; D might be TRBD2 (5 bases). V dropped 4 bases and J dropped 4 bases, with 20 bases sitting between them. This CDR3 contains 17 residues. Germline V lookup: CDR1 LGHNA, CDR2 YSLEER. CDR3 in DNA: TGCGCCAGCAGCCCGGCTCACCTAGCAACTCTATACAATGAGCAGTTCTTC. Translation: CASSPAHLATLYNEQFF.

V usage is TRBV5-1 and J usage is TRBJ2-7, with D unclear. In germline, CDR1 is SGHRS, CDR2 YFSETQ. This CDR3 has 15 amino acids. V was clipped by 1 base and J by 0 bases, with 11 bases between them. CDR3 nucleotides: TGCGCCAGCAGCTTGACGGCGGCTCACTCCTACGAGCAGTACTTC. This codes for CASSLTAAHSYEQYF.

The J gene is TRBJ1-5, the V gene TRBV28, with 7 bases aligning to TRBD1. Germline CDR1 and CDR2: MDHEN and SYDVKM. This CDR3 is 15 amino acids long. Unmatched junction bases numbered 5, after V lost 6 bases and J lost 0 bases. The CDR3 loop reads CASRGQISSNQPQHF. CDR3 in DNA: TGTGCCAGCAGGGGACAGATTAGTAGCAATCAGCCCCAGCATTTT.